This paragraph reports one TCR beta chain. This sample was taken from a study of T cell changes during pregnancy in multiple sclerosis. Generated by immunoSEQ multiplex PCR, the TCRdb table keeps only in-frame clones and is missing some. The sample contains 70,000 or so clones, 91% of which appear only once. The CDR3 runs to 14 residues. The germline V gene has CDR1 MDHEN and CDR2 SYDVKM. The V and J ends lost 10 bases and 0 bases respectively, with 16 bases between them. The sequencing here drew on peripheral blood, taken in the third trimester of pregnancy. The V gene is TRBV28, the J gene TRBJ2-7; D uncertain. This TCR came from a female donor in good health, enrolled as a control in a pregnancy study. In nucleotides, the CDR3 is TGTGCCACCTCCCCTACCTCGAGCTCCTACGAGCAGTACTTC. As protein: CATSPTSSSYEQYF.